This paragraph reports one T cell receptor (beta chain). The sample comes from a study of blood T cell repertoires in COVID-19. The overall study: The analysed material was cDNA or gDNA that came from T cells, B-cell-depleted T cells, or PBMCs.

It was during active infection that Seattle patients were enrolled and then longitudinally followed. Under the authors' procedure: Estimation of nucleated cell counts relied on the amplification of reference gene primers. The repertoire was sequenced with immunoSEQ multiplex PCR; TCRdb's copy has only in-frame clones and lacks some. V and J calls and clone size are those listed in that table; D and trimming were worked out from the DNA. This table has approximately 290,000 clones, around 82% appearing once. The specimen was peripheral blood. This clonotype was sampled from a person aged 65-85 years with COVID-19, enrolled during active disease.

CDR3 sequence (DNA): TGTGCCAGCAGCCCCGAACGACAGGGGGCGGCTGACCCCCAGCATTTT. It translates to CASSPERQGAADPQHF. The chain has TRBV7-8 and TRBJ1-5; 10 bases line up with TRBD1. With 5 bases clipped from V and 10 bases from J, the junction kept 14 bases outside the gene matches. CDR3 length: 16 amino acids. Germline V CDR1 and CDR2: SGHVS, FQNEAQ. Filled out from reference TRBV7-8 and TRBJ1-5, the complete variable domain reads GAGVSQSPRYKVAKRGQDVALRCDPISGHVSLFWYQQALGQGPEFLTYFQNEAQLDKSGLPSDRFFAERPEGSVSTLKIQRTQQEDSAVYLCASSPERQGAADPQHFGDGTRLSIL.